This T cell receptor (beta chain) appears in the sequencing data of a study of cytomegalovirus exposure and HLA in healthy donors. Primers included in the PCR were 60 Vbeta and 13 Jbeta primers. Measured with immunoSEQ multiplex PCR; TCRdb has only the in-frame clones, and not every one. The table records roughly 130,000 clones, around three quarters of them present only once. The germline gives CDR1 MRHNA, CDR2 SNTAGT. V was trimmed by 2 bases and J by 7 bases, leaving 9 bases between them. The CDR3 extends over 14 amino acids. The chain uses TRBV6-4 and TRBJ1-6, with D maybe TRBD1 (5 bases). This sequence was found in a man aged 40-55 years in good health and CMV-seronegative. The source material was PBMCs. The CDR3 protein is CASSDETENSPLHF. Here the CDR3 DNA reads TGTGCCAGCAGTGACGAGACAGAAAATTCACCCCTCCACTTT.